One and the same sample provided the 13 T cell receptor beta chains below, sequenced in a study of shared clonotypes between healthy human individuals. The method was immunoSEQ multiplex PCR; TCRdb's version includes in-frame clones alone and lacks a portion of them. The data hold about 500,000 clones, with approximately 71% observed a single time. The sample taken for sequencing was PBMCs. Receptors were obtained from a woman between 40 and 55 years old in good health. Some clones in this sample may be carry-over from other donors' samples.

The chain has TRBV7-9 and TRBJ2-1; 7 nucleotides align to TRBD2. Trimming at V came to 11 bases and at J to 0 bases, leaving 10 bases not matched to a gene. The germline gives CDR1 SEHNR, CDR2 FQNEAQ (reference sequence). The CDR3 is 15 residues long. The CDR3, as DNA: TGTGCCGTCAGGGAGGGACCGAGCTCCTACAATGAGCAGTTCTTC. Translation gives CAVREGPSSYNEQFF. Full variable domain (rest looked up from reference TRBV7-9 and TRBJ2-1): DTGVSQNPRHKITKRGQNVTFRCDPISEHNRLYWYRQTLGQGPEFLTYFQNEAQLEKSRLLSDRFSAERPKGSFSTLEIQRTEQGDSAMYLCAVREGPSSYNEQFFGPGTRLTVL.

CDR3 sequence: CASSSIAGGPNEQFF. In DNA form, the CDR3 reads TGCGCCAGCAGCTCCATAGCGGGAGGGCCGAATGAGCAGTTCTTC. The chain couples TRBV5-1 to TRBJ2-1, with 11 bases aligning to TRBD2. V was clipped by 3 bases and J by 7 bases; unmatched bases: 6. The CDR3 is 15 amino acids. From germline, CDR1 is SGHRS and CDR2 YFSETQ.

With regard to this clone: This likely came from a read error, as a far larger clone is one base away. The rearrangement links TRBV6-4 to TRBJ2-1; TRBD2 matches 13 bases. The V and J ends lost 4 bases and 8 bases, in that order; junction bases with no gene match: 8. The CDR3 spans 16 residues. Germline values: CDR1 MRHNA, CDR2 SNTAGT. DNA for the CDR3: TGTGCCAGCAGTGTAACCGGGACTAGCGGGGTCGATGAGCAGTTCTTC. Amino acids: CASSVTGTSGVDEQFF.

To note about this clone: One junction end does not reproduce the germline sequence, and a read error may be involved. Other DNA sequences from this sample encode an identical CDR3 as well. The chain carries TRBV29-1 and TRBJ2-3; the D gene is possibly TRBD1 (6 bases). The CDR3 spans 12 residues. Germline V gene lookup returns CDR1 SQVTM and CDR2 ANQGSEA. CDR3 in DNA: TGCAGCGTGGAAGGGGGAGCAGATACGCAGTATTTT. This encodes CSVEGGADTQYF.

The chain couples TRBV30 to TRBJ2-2, with TRBD2 matching over 7 bases. The trim removed 7 bases at V and 6 bases at J, leaving 14 bases unmatched. The CDR3 extends over 15 amino acids. CDR1 and CDR2 (germline): GTSNPN, SVGIG (reference sequence). The CDR3 reads CASSKLGGSSGELFF. The CDR3 coding sequence is TGTGCCTCCTCAAAACTTGGCGGGAGCTCCGGGGAGCTGTTTTTT.

The genes are TRBV2 and TRBJ2-1; D may be TRBD2 (5 bases). This CDR3 has 16 amino acids. The germline V gene encodes CDR1 SNHLY and CDR2 FYNNEI. Trimming removed 2 bases at V and 1 base at J, with 12 bases between. The CDR3 sequence: CASSELASRSYNEQFF. The DNA for the CDR3 is TGTGCCAGCAGTGAATTGGCTAGCCGGTCCTACAATGAGCAGTTCTTC.

This clone was seen a single time. The J gene is TRBJ2-4, the V gene TRBV5-8; D gene ambiguous. Trimming cost V 0 bases and J 0 bases, with 10 bases left between them. This CDR3 spans 16 amino acids. Germline V gene sequence: CDR1 SGHTS, CDR2 YDEGEE. DNA of the CDR3: TGTGCCAGCAGCTTGGAGGGAAGGTTAGCCAAAAACATTCAGTACTTC. Amino acids: CASSLEGRLAKNIQYF.

This clone has ten or more counts. The identical CDR3 is also encoded by other nucleotide sequences in the sample. This rearrangement joins TRBV15 to TRBJ1-1; D not resolved. This CDR3 comprises 15 residues. The germline CDR1 and CDR2 sequences are LNHNV and YYDKDF (reference sequence). The V end lost 1 base, the J end lost 5 bases, and 14 bases lay between the germline ends. The CDR3, as DNA: TGTGCCACCAGCAGAGTGCAGGTCCCGTGGACTGAAGCTTTCTTT. This translates into CATSRVQVPWTEAFF.

As to this clone: With a much larger clone just one base away, this may be a read error. The chain uses TRBV6-5 and TRBJ2-1; D gene uncertain. V lost 8 bases to trimming and J lost 0 bases, with 11 bases between them. The CDR3 runs 14 residues. CDR1 MNHEY and CDR2 SVGAGI come from the germline V gene. The CDR3 coding sequence is TGTGCCAGCGGCCTTAGGGTCTCCTACAATGAGCAGTTCTTC. It encodes CASGLRVSYNEQFF.

This clone was detected only a few times. This chain uses TRBV12-2 with TRBJ2-1; the listed D gene, TRBD1, was not tested against the DNA. TRBV12-2 is flagged as a pseudogene. CDR3 length equals 15 residues. CDR3 coding DNA: TGTGCAAGTCGCTTATGTCTTGGCAGGTGGAATGAGCAGTTCTTC. Translated, it gives CASRLCLGRWNEQFF.

This clone was detected only once. The junction differs from germline at one of its ends, possibly a read error. Other DNA sequences in the sample encode the same CDR3. The chain joins TRBV20-1 to TRBJ1-1; 7 bases agree with TRBD1. Germline V gene data show CDR1 as DFQATT and CDR2 as SNEGSKA (reference sequence). This CDR3 contains 10 residues. CDR3 sequence: CSASDRKAFF. For the CDR3, the DNA is TGCAGTGCTTCGGACAGGAAAGCCTTCTTT.

This clone has at least ten counts. The same CDR3 is also encoded by other DNA sequences in this sample. DNA for the CDR3: TGTGCCAGCAGTTTATCTAGTGCAGGGGGTACTGAAGCTTTCTTT. As protein: CASSLSSAGGTEAFF. This chain links TRBV28 with TRBJ1-1, with 7 bases identical to TRBD1. Germline assignment: CDR1 MDHEN and CDR2 SYDVKM. V shed 1 base and J 5 bases; nucleotides not matched to a gene: 7. This CDR3 has 15 amino acids.

The J gene is TRBJ1-3, the V gene TRBV18; 8 bases are a match to TRBD1. The junction had 8 bases not matched to a gene; V was cut back by 3 bases and J by 4 bases. The CDR3 runs 16 residues. In germline, CDR1 is KGHSH, CDR2 LQKENI. CDR3: CASSPLGQVGGNTIYF. The CDR3 DNA follows: TGTGCCAGCTCACCGCTGGGACAGGTTGGAGGAAACACCATATATTTT.